These T cell receptor beta chains were read from a single sample in a study of cytomegalovirus exposure and HLA in healthy donors. Only in-frame clones appear in the TCRdb table, and some are missing; sequencing was by immunoSEQ multiplex PCR. The data show about 200,000 clones, with around 80% seen just once and around 4.8% held by the top ten. The sequenced sample consisted of PBMCs. These receptors were collected from a woman in her 30s in good health and CMV-seropositive. Both conserved end residues are part of each CDR3.

TRBV6-1,TRBJ2-5,CASTELAGDQETQYF
TRBV5-1,TRBJ1-2,CASQRPGQTLYGYTF
TRBV5-1,TRBJ2-7,CASSLAGGYYEQYF
TRBV4-3,TRBJ2-3,CASSQTGADTQYF
TRBV7-2,TRBJ2-1,CASSLLVEPLPGDEQFF
TRBV10-3,TRBJ2-7,CAISETGYEQYF
TRBV30,TRBJ1-4,CAWTLMERGGKLFF
TRBV7-7,TRBJ2-7,CASSRDSTYEQYF
TRBV29-1,TRBJ2-1,CSSSGGGGAESYNEQFF
TRBV7-8,TRBJ1-5,CASSLDGGNTQHF
TRBV7-2,TRBJ1-5,CASSSRGSNQPQHF
TRBV29-1,TRBJ1-1,CSVEPPGQGRTEAFF
TRBV27,TRBJ1-4,CASSLSSPGRGGNEKLFF
TRBV21-1,TRBJ2-7,CASSKGTGVFYEQYF
TRBV7-9,TRBJ2-2,CAQSGQGDTGELFF
TRBV5-1,TRBJ1-4,CASSSAAGNEKLFF
TRBV6-5,TRBJ1-5,CASSAREAQPQHF
TRBV10-3,TRBJ1-2,CAISEPTRDGYTF
TRBV7-6,TRBJ2-4,CASSEGTEKNIQYF
TRBV5-6,TRBJ2-3,CASSWGADTQYF
TRBV9,TRBJ2-3,CASSVAVDTQYF
TRBV10-2,TRBJ2-2,CASSGTSGYTGELFF
TRBV5-4,TRBJ2-7,CASSLASGSYEQYF
TRBV28,TRBJ1-4,CASRTLPEATNEKLFF
TRBV10-3,TRBJ1-1,CASGRDRAAEAFF
TRBV2,TRBJ2-7,CASSDQQGRSEQYF
TRBV13,TRBJ2-2,CASNSGPGDTGELFF
TRBV23-1,TRBJ1-5,CASSQTRANQPQHF
TRBV4-3,TRBJ2-1,CASSQDLLAGESEQFF
TRBV7-9,TRBJ2-7,CASSLFGGRADEQYF
TRBV5-4,TRBJ2-7,CASSLSPGLASNEQYF
TRBV2,TRBJ1-5,CASNPQGSGQPQHF
TRBV7-6,TRBJ1-5,CASSSGGPGPQHF
TRBV11-3,TRBJ2-5,CASSFSEEETQYF
TRBV7-8,TRBJ1-1,CASSLLDTEAFF
TRBV5-4,TRBJ2-7,CASSLASSYEQYF
TRBV2,TRBJ2-2,CASSSQGVGNTGELFF
TRBV5-4,TRBJ1-1,CASSLERQTGEAFF
TRBV5-6,TRBJ1-6,CASSLARAPNSPLHF
TRBV28,TRBJ2-2,CASSLVTTPGELFF
TRBV18,TRBJ2-5,CASSPLTGGQGETQYF
TRBV28,TRBJ1-4,CASSTGGNEKLFF
TRBV30,TRBJ1-4,CAWSLLEGSNEKLFF